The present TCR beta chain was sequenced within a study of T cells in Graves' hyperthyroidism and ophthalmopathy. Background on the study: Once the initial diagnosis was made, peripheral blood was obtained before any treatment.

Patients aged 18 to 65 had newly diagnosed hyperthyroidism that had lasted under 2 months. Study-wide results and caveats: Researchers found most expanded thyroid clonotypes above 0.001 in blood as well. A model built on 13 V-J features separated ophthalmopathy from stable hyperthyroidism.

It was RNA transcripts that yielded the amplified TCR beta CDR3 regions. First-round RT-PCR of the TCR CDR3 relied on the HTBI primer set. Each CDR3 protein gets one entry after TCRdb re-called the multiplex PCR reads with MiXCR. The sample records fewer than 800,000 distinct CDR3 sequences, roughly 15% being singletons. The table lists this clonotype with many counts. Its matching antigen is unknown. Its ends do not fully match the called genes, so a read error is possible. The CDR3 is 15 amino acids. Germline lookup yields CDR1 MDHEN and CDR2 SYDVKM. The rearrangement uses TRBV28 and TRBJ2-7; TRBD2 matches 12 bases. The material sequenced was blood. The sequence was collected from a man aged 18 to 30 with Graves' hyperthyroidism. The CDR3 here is CASTLSTSGSYEQYF. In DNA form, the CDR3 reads TGTGCCAGCACCCTGTCGACTAGCGGGAGCTACGAGCAATACTTC.